The T cell receptor beta chain described here comes from a study of T-cell reconstitution after alpha-beta-depleted transplantation in children. The CDR3 contains 14 residues. V was cut by 8 bases and J by 5 bases, with 16 bases left in between. CDR1 is MNHEY, CDR2 SVGEGT, per germline. In its sample, this clonotype was seen a few times. The authors prepared the TCRbeta library with unique molecular identifiers. TCRdb called the PCR reads again in MiXCR, with one record for every CDR3 protein. The top ten clones hold 1.1% of a sample with 600,000 to 700,000 distinct CDR3 sequences, around a sixth of them seen once.

The sample here was PBMCs from the stem cell graft donor, taken from the stem cell graft. The clonotype originates from a human donor who donated a stem cell graft to a child with acute myeloid leukemia. V gene TRBV6-2 or TRBV6-3 combines with J gene TRBJ2-1; D gene ambiguous. The CDR3 DNA follows: TGTGCCAGCTCCCCCTCGACCCTCCACAATGAGCAGTTCTTC. This sequence encodes CASSPSTLHNEQFF.